The source of this T cell receptor beta chain is a study of neurological immune-mediated disorders. Overall study results and limits: While HTLV-1-associated myelopathy showed the greatest TCR clonal expansion, multiple sclerosis showed the least, falling below healthy controls.

The table lists this clonotype with many counts. The antigen is not known. Germline V gene sequence: CDR1 SNHLY, CDR2 FYNNEI. Trimming stripped 1 base from V and 2 bases from J, with 15 bases between. This CDR3 comprises 17 residues. TCRdb re-analysed the 5' RACE reads in MiXCR, keeping a single row per CDR3 protein. Of around 20,000 distinct CDR3 sequences in the sample, under 11% were seen once. This receptor was obtained from a woman in her fifties or sixties with HTLV-1-associated myelopathy (HAM/TSP). Specimen: PBMCs. The chain joins TRBV2 to TRBJ2-1; D unresolved. The CDR3 DNA reads TGTGCCAGCAGTGAAGGGGCGGTGCGGACCCCCTACAATGAGCAGTTCTTC. It specifies CASSEGAVRTPYNEQFF.